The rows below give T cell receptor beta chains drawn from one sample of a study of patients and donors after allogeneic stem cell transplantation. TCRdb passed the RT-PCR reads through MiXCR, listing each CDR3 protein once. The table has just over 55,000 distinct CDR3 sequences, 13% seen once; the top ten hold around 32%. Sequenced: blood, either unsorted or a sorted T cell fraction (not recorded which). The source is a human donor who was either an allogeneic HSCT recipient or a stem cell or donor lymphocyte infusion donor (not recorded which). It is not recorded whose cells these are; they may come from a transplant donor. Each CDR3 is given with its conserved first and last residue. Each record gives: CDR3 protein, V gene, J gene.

CASSRQSSYNEQFF	TRBV7-9	TRBJ2-1
CASSYLASGRTGELFF	TRBV6-6	TRBJ2-2
CSAAGTGEGNEQFF	TRBV29-1	TRBJ2-1
CASSPRDLTGTINMNTEAFF	TRBV6-1	TRBJ1-1
CASSFPGRYNEQFF	TRBV5-1	TRBJ2-1
CASSPRQGLTSTDTQYF	TRBV14	TRBJ2-3
CASSPQFSYEQYF	TRBV18	TRBJ2-7
CASSLRLSSYNEQFF	TRBV7-2	TRBJ2-1
CASSLGGGSFAYEQYF	TRBV7-9	TRBJ2-7
CAWMEVRGYGYTF	TRBV30	TRBJ1-2
CASSFGAGTEAFF	TRBV12-3/TRBV12-4	TRBJ1-1
CATSDVGQGVYEQYF	TRBV24-1	TRBJ2-7
CASSDFDTGPRVYEQFF	TRBV6-4	TRBJ2-1
CSVWTGGTSSYEQYF	TRBV29-1	TRBJ2-7
CAISESTGEGDEQYF	TRBV10-3	TRBJ2-7
CASSLEPLIDTDTQYF	TRBV5-4	TRBJ2-3
CAISARGSDLRPYEQYF	TRBV10-3	TRBJ2-7
CASRGEGTTGELFF	TRBV2	TRBJ2-2
CSARDGASGLSYNEQFF	TRBV20-1	TRBJ2-1